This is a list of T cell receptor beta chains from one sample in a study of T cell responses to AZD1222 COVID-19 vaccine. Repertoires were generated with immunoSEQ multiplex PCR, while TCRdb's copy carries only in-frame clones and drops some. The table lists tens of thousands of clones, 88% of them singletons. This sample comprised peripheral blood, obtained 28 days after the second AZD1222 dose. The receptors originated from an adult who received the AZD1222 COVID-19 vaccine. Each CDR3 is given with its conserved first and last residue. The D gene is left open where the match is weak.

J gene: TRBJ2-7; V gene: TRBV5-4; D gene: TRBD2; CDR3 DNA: TGTGCCACCTCTGGACTAGCGGGATCCGAGCAGTACTTC; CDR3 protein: CATSGLAGSEQYF
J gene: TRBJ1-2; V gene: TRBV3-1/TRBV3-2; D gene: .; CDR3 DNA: TGTGCCAGCAGCCAAGATCTTAGGGACGGATCCTATGGCTACACCTTC; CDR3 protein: CASSQDLRDGSYGYTF
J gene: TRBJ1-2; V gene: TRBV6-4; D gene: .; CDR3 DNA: TGTGCCAGCAGTGACTCGGGGTGGGGCGCCTACACCTTC; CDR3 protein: CASSDSGWGAYTF
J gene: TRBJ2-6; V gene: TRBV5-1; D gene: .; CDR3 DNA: TGCGCCAGCAGCTTGGACAGGCCCAGCTCTGGGGCCAACGTCCTGACTTTC; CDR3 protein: CASSLDRPSSGANVLTF
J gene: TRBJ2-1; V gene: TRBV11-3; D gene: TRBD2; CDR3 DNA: TGTGCCAGCAGCTTAGATTTTGGGGGGGGAGGCGAGCAGTTCTTC; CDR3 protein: CASSLDFGGGGEQFF
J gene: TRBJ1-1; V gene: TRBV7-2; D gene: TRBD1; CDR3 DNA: TGTGCCAGCAGCTTACAGGGGGAAGGTGGCACTGAAGCTTTCTTT; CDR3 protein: CASSLQGEGGTEAFF
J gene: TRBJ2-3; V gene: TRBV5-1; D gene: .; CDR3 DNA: TGCGCCAGCAGCTTGGGGGGATGGTCTAGCACAGATACGCAGTATTTT; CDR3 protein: CASSLGGWSSTDTQYF
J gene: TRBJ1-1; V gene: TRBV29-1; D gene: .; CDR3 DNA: TGCAGCGTTGAAGGCCTTGAGGATGAAGCTTTCTTT; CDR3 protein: CSVEGLEDEAFF
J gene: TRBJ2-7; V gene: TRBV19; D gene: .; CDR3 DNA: TGTGCCAGTAGTATCTCGAATGCCTACGAGCAGTACTTC; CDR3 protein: CASSISNAYEQYF
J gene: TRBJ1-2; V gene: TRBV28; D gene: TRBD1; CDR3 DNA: TGTGCCAGCAGTCTTACAGGGGGCCTTGGCTACACCTTC; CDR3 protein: CASSLTGGLGYTF
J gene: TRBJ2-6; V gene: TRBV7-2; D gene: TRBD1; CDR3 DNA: TGTGCCAGCAGCTCGGGGACAGGAAACTCTGGGGCCAACGTCCTGACTTTC; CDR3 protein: CASSSGTGNSGANVLTF